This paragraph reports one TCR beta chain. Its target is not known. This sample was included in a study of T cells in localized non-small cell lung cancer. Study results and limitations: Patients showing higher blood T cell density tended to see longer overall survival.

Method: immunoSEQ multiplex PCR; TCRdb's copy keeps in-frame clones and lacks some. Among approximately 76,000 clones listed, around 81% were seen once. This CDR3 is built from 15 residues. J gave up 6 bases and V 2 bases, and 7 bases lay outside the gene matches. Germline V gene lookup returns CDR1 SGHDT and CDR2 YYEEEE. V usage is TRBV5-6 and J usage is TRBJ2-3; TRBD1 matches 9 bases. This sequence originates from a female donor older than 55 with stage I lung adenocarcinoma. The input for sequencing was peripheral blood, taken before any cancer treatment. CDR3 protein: CASSFDRGRWDTQYF. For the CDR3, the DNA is TGTGCCAGCAGCTTCGACAGGGGGAGGTGGGATACGCAGTATTTT.